This T cell receptor (beta chain) came from a study of neurological immune-mediated disorders. In germline, CDR1 is DFQATT, CDR2 SNEGSKA (reference sequence). The CDR3 runs 14 residues. Trimming took 3 bases from V and 15 from J, leaving 23 bases between them. General observations from the study: There were no CDR3 amino acid sequences shared by expanded clones across subjects, a result suggesting private repertoires in all groups.

It was by 5'RACE with 10-nucleotide random UMIs that the cDNA was made. MiXCR, applied by TCRdb to the 5' RACE reads, yields one record per CDR3 protein. The sample yields about 53,000 distinct CDR3 sequences, 9% to 10% seen once. Time point defined: longitudinal time-point 1 (baseline). Volunteers from a blood bank in Maryland, USA, made up the healthy controls. Unsorted libraries were generated from 2 million PBMCs. These cells had been stored in RNAlater at -80 C. Comments on this clonotype: What it binds is unknown.

The genes are TRBV20-1 and TRBJ1-4, with D possibly TRBD1 on 5 matching bases. The sequenced sample consisted of PBMCs. This TCR came from a woman aged 40 to 50 in good health. This chain's CDR3 is CSASAQGTTNEMFF. In DNA, the CDR3 is TGCAGTGCTAGCGCCCAGGGTACAACTAATGAAATGTTTTTT.